The present T cell receptor beta chain was sequenced within a study of blood T cell repertoires in COVID-19. Background on the study: COVID-19 samples from acute and convalescent phases originated in the United States, Italy and Spain. The analysed material was cDNA or gDNA that came from T cells, B-cell-depleted T cells, or PBMCs.

Per the study methods: Using reference gene primer amplification, nucleated cell counts were estimated. Repertoires were generated with immunoSEQ multiplex PCR, while TCRdb's copy carries only in-frame clones and drops some. D and trimming come from the DNA, and the V and J calls and clone size come from that table. The sample lists approximately 110,000 clones, around 81% seen once, with 37% in the top ten. This CDR3 contains 12 residues. Trimming pared 8 bases from V and 3 bases from J, leaving 10 bases between. The V call is TRBV12-3 or TRBV12-4, the J call TRBJ1-2; D gene ambiguous. Sequencing used peripheral blood. The receptor's source is a man aged 80 or over with acute or convalescent COVID-19. The CDR3 loop reads CASGERYYGYTF. The CDR3 DNA sequence: TGTGCCAGCGGAGAAAGATACTATGGCTACACCTTC.